The 2 T cell receptor beta chains below all came from one sample that was sequenced in a study of Ad26.COV2.S vaccination and SARS-CoV-2 variants. As to treatment: 15 to 20 received Ad26.COV2.S at low or high dose, single or two shots; about 5 received placebo; per-sample allocation not given. Samples analyzed were those drawn on day 63 after the first vaccine or placebo injection. TCRdb's table, derived via immunoSEQ multiplex PCR, lists solely in-frame clones and lacks some. This table has about 350,000 clones, less than 90% appearing once. The source material was peripheral blood, sampled in a trial of Ad26.COV2.S vaccine versus placebo. These receptors originate from a person aged 18-65 years who received the Ad26.COV2.S COVID-19 vaccine or a placebo.

V is TRBV7-2 and J is TRBJ2-2; D ambiguous. The CDR3 contains 13 residues. CDR1 is SGHTA, CDR2 FQGNSA, per germline. V lost 5 bases to trimming and J lost 6 bases, with 10 bases between them. The CDR3 loop reads CASSPREAGELFF. As DNA, the CDR3 is TGTGCCAGCAGCCCAAGGGAAGCCGGGGAGCTGTTTTTT. The whole variable domain, filled in from reference TRBV7-2 and TRBJ2-2, reads GAGVSQSPSNKVTEKGKDVELRCDPISGHTALYWYRQSLGQGLEFLIYFQGNSAPDKSGLPSDRFSAERTGGSVSTLTIQRTQQEDSAVYLCASSPREAGELFFGEGSRLTVL.

J is TRBJ2-1 and V is TRBV11-2, with D hard to call. The V end lost 2 bases, the J end lost 7 bases, and 12 bases lay between the germline ends. The CDR3 has 14 residues. From germline, CDR1 is SGHAT and CDR2 FQNNGV. The CDR3 spells CASSLRTVSNEQFF. The CDR3 DNA reads TGTGCCAGCAGCTTACGGACGGTTAGTAATGAGCAGTTCTTC. Combining the CDR3 with reference TRBV11-2 and TRBJ2-1 gives the whole variable domain EAGVAQSPRYKIIEKRQSVAFWCNPISGHATLYWYQQILGQGPKLLIQFQNNGVVDDSQLPKDRFSAERLKGVDSTLKIQPAKLEDSAVYLCASSLRTVSNEQFFGPGTRLTVL.